This T cell receptor beta chain was profiled in a study of blood T cell repertoires in COVID-19. Looking at the study overall: Sources were T cells, B-cell-depleted T cells, or PBMCs; the material itself was cDNA or gDNA.

Study processing details: Amplification with reference gene primers provided the estimates of nucleated cell counts. TCRdb's table, derived via immunoSEQ multiplex PCR, lists solely in-frame clones and lacks some. The DNA gave D and trimming, while V, J and clone size come from that table. The sample has about 110,000 clones, 55% to 75% seen once. This CDR3 has 14 amino acids. CDR1 and CDR2 from the germline V gene are KGHSH and LQKENI. Trimming took off 3 bases at V and 5 bases at J, with 13 bases between the two ends. The source of this sequence is a woman in her forties with acute or convalescent COVID-19. The sample consisted of peripheral blood. V gene TRBV18 combines with J gene TRBJ1-2, with TRBD1 as a possible D gene (6 bases). CDR3 sequence (DNA): TGTGCCAGCTCACCGGAATCACAGGGATATGGCTACACCTTC. It encodes CASSPESQGYGYTF.